These 16 T cell receptor beta chains were all obtained from the same sample, sequenced in a study of CD4 and CD8 cells across lung adenocarcinoma regions. TCRdb redid the calling of the PCR reads with MiXCR, one entry per CDR3 protein. The sample lists approximately 7,700 distinct CDR3 sequences, approximately 53% seen once, with 24% in the top ten. What was sequenced was CD4+ T cells from the center of a lung tumor. The receptors come from a female donor with lung adenocarcinoma. The CD4 and CD8 labels of this study may be unreliable.

This sequence joins TRBV6-2 or TRBV6-3 and TRBJ2-3; weak D call: TRBD1 (7 bases). Germline V lookup: CDR1 MNHEY, CDR2 SVGEGT. This CDR3 is built from 14 residues. CDR3 amino acids: CAGRGAGDADTQYF. In nucleotides, the CDR3 is TGTGCGGGCAGGGGGGCTGGCGACGCAGATACGCAGTATTTT.

By its share, this clonotype is medium-sized (0.01 to 0.1%). Just one base apart from a much larger clone, this may be a read error. The genes are TRBV27 and TRBJ2-1; D may be TRBD1 or TRBD2 (5 bases each). The DNA matches TRBJ2-7 better at its end, which makes the J call doubtful. Germline V lookup: CDR1 MNHEY, CDR2 SMNVEV (reference sequence). The CDR3 has 15 residues. This CDR3 is CASSLSGSGHNEQYF. DNA for the CDR3: TGTGCCAGCAGTTTATCGGGGAGTGGACACAATGAGCAGTACTTC.

This clonotype is termed medium-sized. The V call is TRBV10-3, the J call TRBJ2-5; 12 bases line up with TRBD2. Judging by the DNA end, TRBJ2-7 fits better; the J call may be wrong. Germline V gene lookup returns CDR1 ENHRY and CDR2 SYGVKD. The CDR3 length is 16 residues. CDR3 in amino acids: CAISVGLAGGPYEQYF. Written as DNA, the CDR3 is TGTGCCATCAGTGTAGGGCTAGCGGGAGGGCCCTACGAGCAGTACTTC.

The genes are TRBV25-1 and TRBJ2-2; 11 bases are shared with TRBD2. Germline V gives CDR1 MGHDK, CDR2 SYGVNS. Unmatched junction bases numbered 9, after V lost 5 bases and J lost 7 bases. The CDR3 is 16 residues long. The CDR3 loop is CASSFLAGGTIGELFF. CDR3 DNA sequence: TGTGCCAGCAGTTTTCTAGCGGGAGGCACTATCGGGGAGCTGTTTTTT. Together with reference TRBV25-1 and TRBJ2-2, the CDR3 gives the full variable domain: EADIYQTPRYLVIGTGKKITLECSQTMGHDKMYWYQQDPGMELHLIHYSYGVNSTEKGDLSSESTVSRIRTEHFPLTLESARPSHTSQYLCASSFLAGGTIGELFFGEGSRLTVL.

Regarding this clonotype: A read error may account for a junction end that differs from germline. This chain uses TRBV27 with TRBJ2-3; D remains unclear. The CDR3 contains 16 residues. Germline loops: CDR1 MNHEY, CDR2 SMNVEV (reference sequence). The CDR3 loop is CASSLKGMGGTDTQYF. In nucleotides, the CDR3 is TGTGCCAGCAGTTTAAAGGGTATGGGTGGCACAGACACGCAGTATTTT.

The chain employs TRBV6-1 and TRBJ2-4, with D perhaps assigned TRBD1 or TRBD2 (6 bases each). In germline, CDR1 is MNHNS, CDR2 SASEGT. This CDR3 has 14 amino acids. CDR3 bases: TGTGCGGGGCTCGGGGGCCGTGAGTTCGGCACTCAGTACTTC. Translation: CAGLGGREFGTQYF.

There are many counts of this clonotype. The rearrangement links TRBV10-2 to TRBJ2-2; 8 nucleotides align to TRBD2. The CDR3 consists of 15 residues. Germline V gives CDR1 WSHSY, CDR2 SAAADI. The V and J ends lost 8 bases and 5 bases, in that order; junction bases with no gene match: 10. The DNA for the CDR3 is TGCGCCAGCTCCCCACAGGTAGCGGGGACCGGGGAGCTGTTTTTT. Its protein is CASSPQVAGTGELFF.

This chain joins TRBV6-1 and TRBJ2-1, with D possibly called TRBD1 or TRBD2 (5 bases each). The CDR3 sequence is 12 residues long. From germline, CDR1 is MNHNS and CDR2 SASEGT. V was trimmed by 8 bases and J by 5 bases, leaving 10 bases between them. For the CDR3, the DNA is TGTGCCAGCGGGGGAACAAACAATGAGCAGTTCTTC. This encodes CASGGTNNEQFF.

This clonotype was detected many times. CDR3 coding DNA: TGTGCCACAATACGGGACAGCAAACAAGAGACCCAGTACTTC. Amino acid sequence: CATIRDSKQETQYF. The chain uses TRBV6-1 and TRBJ2-5; 7 bases agree with TRBD1. The CDR3 is made up of 14 amino acids. The junction had 10 bases not matched to a gene; V was cut back by 10 bases and J by 2 bases. CDR1 is MNHNS, CDR2 SASEGT, per germline.

The chain links TRBV6-1 to TRBJ2-2; D may be TRBD1 (6 bases). With 4 bases removed from V and 6 bases from J, the gap between germline ends came to 15 bases. Germline V CDR1 and CDR2: MNHNS, SASEGT. The CDR3 is 15 residues long. This CDR3 is CASSVRTRGSGELFF. CDR3 sequence (DNA): TGTGCCAGCAGTGTTCGGACAAGGGGGTCCGGGGAGCTGTTTTTT.

The rearrangement links TRBV5-4 to TRBJ2-5; TRBD1 matches at 8 bases. CDR3 length: 15 amino acids. Trimming cost V 4 bases and J 6 bases; bases outside gene matches: 11. CDR1 is SGHNT, CDR2 YYREEE, per germline (reference sequence). CDR3 protein: CASSRGTGEVQTQYF. CDR3 DNA: TGTGCCAGCAGCAGAGGGACAGGTGAGGTGCAGACCCAGTACTTC. The whole variable domain, remainder taken from reference TRBV5-4 and TRBJ2-5, is ETGVTQSPTHLIKTRGQQVTLRCSSQSGHNTVSWYQQALGQGPQFIFQYYREEENGRGNFPPRFSGLQFPNYSSELNVNALELDDSALYLCASSRGTGEVQTQYFGPGTRLLVL.

The chain links TRBV6-1 to TRBJ2-1; 7 bases are shared with TRBD1. Judging by the DNA end, TRBJ2-7 fits better; the J call may be wrong. Germline V gene data show CDR1 as MNHNS and CDR2 as SASEGT. The CDR3 length is 14 residues. The CDR3 nucleotides read TGTGCCAGCAGAGGACAGGCAATGGTCTCCGAGCAGTACTTC. It codes for CASRGQAMVSEQYF.

This clonotype was picked up a small number of times. A single base separates this from a much larger clone, so it may be a read error. The V and J genes are TRBV6-2 or TRBV6-3 and TRBJ2-5; the match to TRBD2 covers 8 bases. The DNA matches TRBJ2-1 better at its end, which makes the J call doubtful. Germline CDR1 is MNHEY and CDR2 is SVGEGT. The CDR3 runs to 16 residues. DNA of the CDR3: TGTGCCAGCACCCCACTCAGCGGGAGCCATGTCCAGACCCAGTTCTTC. Encoded protein: CASTPLSGSHVQTQFF.

This clonotype has only a few counts. The chain has TRBV27 and TRBJ2-5; 13 bases match TRBD2. With the DNA end fitting TRBJ2-7 better, the J assignment may be wrong. The CDR3 has 20 amino acids. Per germline, CDR1 MNHEY and CDR2 SMNVEV (reference sequence). CDR3 sequence: CASSLWFQATSGRAGYEQYF. In nucleotides, the CDR3 is TGTGCCAGCAGTTTATGGTTCCAGGCTACTAGCGGGAGGGCCGGCTACGAGCAGTACTTC.

This rearrangement joins TRBV6-5 to TRBJ2-1; D tentatively fits TRBD1 or TRBD2 (5 bases each). CDR1 and CDR2 (germline): MNHEY, SVGAGI. V dropped 11 bases and J dropped 2 bases, with 19 bases sitting between them. The CDR3 loop spans 15 amino acids. The CDR3 DNA reads as TGTGCCGCATTTGGATCCAGGGACGCCTACAATGAGCAGTTCTTC. Protein product: CAAFGSRDAYNEQFF.

The gene calls are TRBV6-1 and TRBJ2-3; 8 bases map to TRBD1. CDR3 length: 16 amino acids. V shed 5 bases, J shed 2 bases, and the junction held 9 bases outside the gene matches. Germline-derived CDR1 and CDR2 are MNHNS and SASEGT. DNA for the CDR3: TGTGCCAGCAGTACGGACAGGGATCTCATCACAGATACGCAGTATTTT. It specifies CASSTDRDLITDTQYF.